This T cell receptor (beta chain) appears in the sequencing data of a study of T cells expressing NK-cell markers. With UMIs, 5'RACE template switching was used to make TCR beta cDNA. TCRdb derives one entry per CDR3 protein from the 5' RACE reads, leaving out DNA. In all, the sample yields about 170,000 distinct CDR3 sequences. Per germline, CDR1 SEHNR and CDR2 FQNEAQ (reference sequence). The CDR3 extends over 14 amino acids. With regard to this clonotype: The antigen is not known.

Study observations and caveats: Of the CD8+ T cells in 5 to 7 donors, roughly 1.0-7.0% belonged to dominant NKG2C+ clonotypes. HCMV specificity of the expanded NKG2C+ T cell clones was not established. Several donors likewise had their CD3+CD56-NKG2C+ fraction led by these clonotypes.

Specimen: blood T cells: a sorted CD56 or NKG2C T cell subset, CD4+ or CD8+ T cells, or bulk PBMC T cells (not recorded which). The TCR was taken from a man aged 18-70 years in good health. This chain uses TRBV7-9 with TRBJ2-7; the D call of TRBD1 rests on TCRdb alone, since no DNA is present to check it. This CDR3 reads CASSFSGGGYEQYF.